What follows is one TCR beta chain and its context. These data come from a study of cytomegalovirus exposure and HLA in healthy donors. The CDR3 spans 13 residues. Germline CDR1 and CDR2: LNHDA and SQIVND (reference sequence). Between the trimmed V and J ends, which lost 3 bases and 7 bases, there was a span of 12 bases. PCR amplification relied on 60 Vbeta primers (plus 13 Jbeta primers). Generated by immunoSEQ multiplex PCR, the TCRdb table keeps only in-frame clones and is missing some. The repertoire holds more than 110,000 clones, with about three quarters as singletons. Material for sequencing was PBMCs. The chain links TRBV19 to TRBJ1-2, with D perhaps matching TRBD1 (6 bases). The clonotype was recovered from a woman in her thirties or forties in good health and CMV-seronegative. CDR3 in amino acids: CASSIGQFFGYTF. The CDR3 DNA is TGTGCCAGTAGTATCGGACAGTTCTTTGGCTACACCTTC.